This TCR beta chain was retrieved from a study of blood T cell repertoires in COVID-19. Looking at the study overall: Samples representing acute and convalescent COVID-19 were sourced from the United States, Italy and Spain. Sample material is recorded as cDNA or gDNA derived from T cells, B-cell-depleted T cells, or PBMCs.

V was shortened by 0 bases and J by 9 bases, with 6 bases between the two germline ends. Germline CDR1 reads LGHDT; CDR2 reads YNNKEL (reference sequence). This CDR3 has 12 amino acids. Generated by immunoSEQ multiplex PCR, the TCRdb table keeps only in-frame clones and is missing some. The top ten clones hold 20% of a sample with some 62,000 clones, roughly 80% of them seen once. This TCR came from a woman aged 80 or over with active or convalescent COVID-19. Sequenced: peripheral blood. The rearrangement joins TRBV3-1 (or the pseudogene TRBV3-2) to TRBJ2-1, with D hard to call. The CDR3 DNA reads as TGTGCCAGCAGCCAAGATATCGTTGAGCAGTTCTTC. This encodes CASSQDIVEQFF.